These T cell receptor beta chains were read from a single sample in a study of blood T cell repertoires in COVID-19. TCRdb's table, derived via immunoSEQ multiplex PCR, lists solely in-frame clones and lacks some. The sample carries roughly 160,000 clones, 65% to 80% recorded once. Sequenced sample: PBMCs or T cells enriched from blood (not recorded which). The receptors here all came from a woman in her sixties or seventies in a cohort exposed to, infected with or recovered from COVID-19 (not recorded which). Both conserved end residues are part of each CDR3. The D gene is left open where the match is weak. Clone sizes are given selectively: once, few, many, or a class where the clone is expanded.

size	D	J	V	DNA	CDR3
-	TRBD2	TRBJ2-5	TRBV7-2	TGTGCCAGCAGCCAAGGGGCTAGCGGGAGCGGCGGGGAGACCCAGTACTTC	CASSQGASGSGGETQYF
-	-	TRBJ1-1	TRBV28	TGTGCCAGCACCCCCGGGGGTAGGAACACTGAAGCTTTCTTT	CASTPGGRNTEAFF
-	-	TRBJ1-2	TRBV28	TGTGCCAGCAGTTTGGGGGGGAGGTATGGCTACACCTTC	CASSLGGRYGYTF
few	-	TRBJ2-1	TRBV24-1	TGTGCCACGTCGACCGGGAGACAGGGCCGGAGCTCCTACAATGAGCAGTTCTTC	CATSTGRQGRSSYNEQFF
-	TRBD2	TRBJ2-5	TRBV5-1	TGCGCCAGCAGCTGGGAGGGTAGTATGGCCGGCCCGCGGGCGACCCAGTACTTC	CASSWEGSMAGPRATQYF
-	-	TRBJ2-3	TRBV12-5	TGTGCTAGTGGTTTGCCGCCGTACGGTTCTCGAGATACGCAGTATTTT	CASGLPPYGSRDTQYF
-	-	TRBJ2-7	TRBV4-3	TGCGCCAGCAGCCAAGACCAGAGGGGAGGCTACGAGCAGTACTTC	CASSQDQRGGYEQYF
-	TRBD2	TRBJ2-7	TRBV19	TGTGCCAGTAGTATGGGAACTAGCGGGGCGGAGGAGCAGTACTTC	CASSMGTSGAEEQYF
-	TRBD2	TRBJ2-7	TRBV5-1	TGCGCCAGCAGCGGCTTAGCGGGAGTCGGGTACGAGCAGTACTTC	CASSGLAGVGYEQYF
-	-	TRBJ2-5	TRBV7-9	TGTGCCAGCAGCTCCTGGACAGACACCCAAGAGACCCAGTACTTC	CASSSWTDTQETQYF
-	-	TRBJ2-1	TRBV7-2	TGTGCCAGCAGCCCCTACACGACAGGCTCCTACAATGAGCAGTTCTTC	CASSPYTTGSYNEQFF
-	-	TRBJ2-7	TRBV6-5	TGTGCCAGCATGCACTCATTCCCCTACGAGCAGTACTTC	CASMHSFPYEQYF
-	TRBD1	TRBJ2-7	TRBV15	TGTGCCACCAGCAGAGATCCCAGGGGGCGAGGCTACGAGCAGTACTTC	CATSRDPRGRGYEQYF
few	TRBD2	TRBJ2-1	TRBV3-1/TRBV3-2	TGTGCCAGCAGCCCGAATCCAGGTTTTAGTGGGACTAGCGGGGAAAACTCCTACAATGAGCAGTTCTTC	CASSPNPGFSGTSGENSYNEQFF
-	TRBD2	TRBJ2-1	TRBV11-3	TGTGCCAGCAGCTTACGACTAGCGCGGTACAATGAGCAGTTCTTC	CASSLRLARYNEQFF
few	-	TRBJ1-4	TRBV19	TGTGCCAGTAGTACGGGGAGGGGTGGGAATGAAAAACTGTTTTTT	CASSTGRGGNEKLFF
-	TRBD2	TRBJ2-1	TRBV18	TGTGCCAGCTCGGTCCTTCTAGCGGCCTCCTACAATGAGCAGTTCTTC	CASSVLLAASYNEQFF
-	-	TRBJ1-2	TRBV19	TGTGCCAGTACCCCTGTCGTGGGCGAGCATGGCTACACCTTC	CASTPVVGEHGYTF
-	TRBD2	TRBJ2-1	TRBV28	TGTGCCAGCACCTCCCCGGGGACTAGCGGGAGGGCAGGAAGCTCCTACAATGAGCAGTTCTTC	CASTSPGTSGRAGSSYNEQFF
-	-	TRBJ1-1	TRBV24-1	TGTGCCACCAGTGATTTTAAGGGAGCTGAAGCTTTCTTT	CATSDFKGAEAFF
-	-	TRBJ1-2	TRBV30	TGTGCCTGGAGTCCCGACAGGTCTTATGGCTACACCTTC	CAWSPDRSYGYTF
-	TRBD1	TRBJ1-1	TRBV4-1	TGCGCCAGCAGCTGGGGACAGGGCAAGGGCGGGTGGAACACTGAAGCTTTCTTT	CASSWGQGKGGWNTEAFF
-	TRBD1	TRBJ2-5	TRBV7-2	TGTGCCAGCAGCTTTGTTCAGGGGGCAGAGGAGACCCAGTACTTC	CASSFVQGAEETQYF
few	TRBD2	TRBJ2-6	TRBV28	TGTGCCAGCACCCCCTGGGGGGGGAGTGGGGCCAACGTCCTGACTTTC	CASTPWGGSGANVLTF
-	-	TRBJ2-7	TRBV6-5	TGTGCCAGCCAGAACAGGGTTACCTACGAGCAGTACTTC	CASQNRVTYEQYF
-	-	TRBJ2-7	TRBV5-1	TGCGCCAGCAGCCATCCGGACAGATACGAGCAGTACTTC	CASSHPDRYEQYF
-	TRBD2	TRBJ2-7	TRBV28	TGTGCCAGCAGTTTCTTAGCGGGAGACTACGAGCAGTACTTC	CASSFLAGDYEQYF
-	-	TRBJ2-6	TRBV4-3	TGCGCCAGCAGCCAAGATGTAACGATCAGCTCTGGGGCCAACGTCCTGACTTTC	CASSQDVTISSGANVLTF
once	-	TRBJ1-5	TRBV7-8	TGTGCCAGCAGCTTAGAGGGGCGACTCAATCAGCCCCAGCATTTT	CASSLEGRLNQPQHF
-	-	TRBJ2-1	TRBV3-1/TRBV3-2	TGTGCCAGCAGCCATATGAGTTACAATGAGCAGTTCTTC	CASSHMSYNEQFF
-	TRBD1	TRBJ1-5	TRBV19	TGTGCCAGTAGTATAAGACAGGGTCACAGCAATCAGCCCCAGCATTTT	CASSIRQGHSNQPQHF
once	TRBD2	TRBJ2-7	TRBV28	TGTGCCAGCAGTGGGTGGGGGACTAGCGGGACTAACGAGCAGTACTTC	CASSGWGTSGTNEQYF
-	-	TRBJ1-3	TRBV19	TGTGCCAGTAGTTTAACTTGGAACACCATATATTTT	CASSLTWNTIYF
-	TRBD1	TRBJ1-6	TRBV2	TGTGCCAGCAGTGACCAAAACACAGGGGCTGGGTCACCCCTCCACTTT	CASSDQNTGAGSPLHF
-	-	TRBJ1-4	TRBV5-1	TGCGCCAGCAGCGCCACGGGGACTAATGAAAAACTGTTTTTT	CASSATGTNEKLFF
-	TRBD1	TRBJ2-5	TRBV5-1	TGCGCCAGCAGCTTGACCGGACAGGGATACCAAGAGACCCAGTACTTC	CASSLTGQGYQETQYF
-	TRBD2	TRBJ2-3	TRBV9	TGTGCCAGCAGCGTAGCCCCACTAGCGGGAGGGCAAGATACGCAGTATTTT	CASSVAPLAGGQDTQYF
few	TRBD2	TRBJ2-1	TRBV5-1	TGCGCCAGCAGTTCGACTAGCGCGACCTACAATGAGCAGTTCTTC	CASSSTSATYNEQFF
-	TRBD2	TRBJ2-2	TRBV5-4	TGTGCCAGCAGCTTGGTCAGCAGCGGGAAGGCCGGGGAGCTGTTTTTT	CASSLVSSGKAGELFF
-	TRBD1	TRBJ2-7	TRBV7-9	TGTGCCAGCAGCTACCAGGGGGCCACGTACGAGCAGTACTTC	CASSYQGATYEQYF
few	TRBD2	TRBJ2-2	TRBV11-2	TGTGCCAGCAGCCCAACCACTAGCGCCGGGGAGCTGTTTTTT	CASSPTTSAGELFF
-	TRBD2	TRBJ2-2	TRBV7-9	TGTGCCAGCAGCTTATACGGGGCGGGAGGCGTTCTGGGCACCGGGGAGCTGTTTTTT	CASSLYGAGGVLGTGELFF
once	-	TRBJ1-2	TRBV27	TGTGCCAGCCGAGGGAATTCGGCGTATGGCTACACCTTC	CASRGNSAYGYTF
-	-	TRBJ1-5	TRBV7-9	TGTGCCAGCAGCTTACAGGGTAGTAATCAGCCCCAGCATTTT	CASSLQGSNQPQHF
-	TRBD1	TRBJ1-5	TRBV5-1	TGCGCCAGCAGCATCGGGACAGGGGCACAGCCCCAGCATTTT	CASSIGTGAQPQHF
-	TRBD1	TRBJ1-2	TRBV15	TGTGCCACGAAACCACGGACAGGCTTCTATGGCTACACCTTC	CATKPRTGFYGYTF
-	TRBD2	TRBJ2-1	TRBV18	TGTGCCAGCTCACCACCTTCAGCGGGAACCTACAATGAGCAGTTCTTC	CASSPPSAGTYNEQFF
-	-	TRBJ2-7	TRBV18	TGTGCCAGCTCACCCGGGTATAGCGTCTCCTACGAGCAGTACTTC	CASSPGYSVSYEQYF
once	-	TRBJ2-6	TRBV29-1	TGCAGCGTTACCCAGGGGCAAGGGGCCAACGTCCTGACTTTC	CSVTQGQGANVLTF
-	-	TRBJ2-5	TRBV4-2	TGTGCCAGCAGCCAAGGAGGACTCTCCCAAGAGACCCAGTACTTC	CASSQGGLSQETQYF
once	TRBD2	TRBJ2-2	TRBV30	TGTGCCTGGAGACGGACGGGGCTAGCGGGAGTTTCCACCGGGGAGCTGTTTTTT	CAWRRTGLAGVSTGELFF